This TCR beta chain is from a study of identifying expanded T cells in peripheral blood. The CDR3 consists of 16 residues. The trim removed 0 bases at V and 5 bases at J, leaving 7 bases unmatched. CDR1 LGHNA and CDR2 YNFKEQ come from the germline V gene. Collection occurred without any documented infections or immune events in donors. On this clone itself: Its specificity is unknown.

Here immunoSEQ multiplex PCR was the method, and the copy in TCRdb shows in-frame clones only, minus some. The table shows more than 85,000 clones, with around 89% occurring only once. Study conclusions and caveats: Variance in clone template counts between two-week samples significantly increased with total template count across all healthy donors. Differentially abundant clones: around 1.2 between replicates, about 16 at around 2 weeks, approximately 18 at four.

The chain has TRBV4-2 and TRBJ1-2; 9 bases fit TRBD1. Sequencing was done on a sample of blood. The receptor was isolated from a person aged 18-70 years in good health. In DNA form, the CDR3 reads TGTGCCAGCAGCCAAGACTACACAGGGGGCAGTTATGGCTACACCTTC. It specifies CASSQDYTGGSYGYTF.